A single sample gave rise to the 13 T cell receptor beta chains below, sequenced in a study of blood T cell repertoires in COVID-19 (dated by TCRdb to the early 2020s). Libraries were built with the immunoSEQ multiplex PCR assay. TCRdb stores this immuneACCESS table with in-frame sequences only. Part of the clones is absent; in the studies checked, under half of the shortfall reflects unresolved V genes, and no reason is known for the rest. This sample lists 85,000 to 95,000 clones; 87% were detected once. The ten largest clones add up to under 8% of the sample. The sample was peripheral blood. These receptors came from a human donor with acute or convalescent COVID-19. The donor label of this sample is uncertain.

The V and J genes are TRBV7-3 and TRBJ1-1; D gene ambiguous. CDR3 length: 18 amino acids. The germline V gene has CDR1 SGHTA and CDR2 FQGTGA. The V end lost 1 base, the J end lost 2 bases, and 20 bases lay between the germline ends. As DNA, the CDR3 is TGTGCCAGCAGCTTAAGACCAATGGGGAGCTCAGCCAACACTGAAGCTTTCTTT. Translated: CASSLRPMGSSANTEAFF. The full variable domain, rest sourced from reference TRBV7-3 and TRBJ1-1, is GAGVSQTPSNKVTEKGKYVELRCDPISGHTALYWYRQSLGQGPEFLIYFQGTGAADDSGLPNDRFFAVRPEGSVSTLKIQRTERGDSAVYLCASSLRPMGSSANTEAFFGQGTRLTVV.

CDR3 bases: TGTGCCAGCAGCTTAGGGGACAGGCAGAACACTGAAGCTTTCTTT. Protein sequence: CASSLGDRQNTEAFF. The chain joins TRBV7-8 to TRBJ1-1, with 8 bases identical to TRBD1. CDR3 size: 15 residues. Per the germline V gene, CDR1 is SGHVS and CDR2 is FQNEAQ. Unmatched junction bases numbered 2, after V lost 1 base and J lost 1 base. Filled out from reference TRBV7-8 and TRBJ1-1, the complete variable domain reads GAGVSQSPRYKVAKRGQDVALRCDPISGHVSLFWYQQALGQGPEFLTYFQNEAQLDKSGLPSDRFFAERPEGSVSTLKIQRTQQEDSAVYLCASSLGDRQNTEAFFGQGTRLTVV.

The chain recombines TRBV6-2 or TRBV6-3 with TRBJ1-5; possible D gene TRBD1, 6 bases. This CDR3 has 17 amino acids. Germline loops: CDR1 MNHEY, CDR2 SVGEGT. V was clipped by 2 bases and J by 1 base, with 15 bases between them. DNA for the CDR3: TGTGCCAGCAGTTACGAGTTGGGGCAGGGGAGCAATCAGCCCCAGCATTTT. Amino acid sequence: CASSYELGQGSNQPQHF.

This chain connects TRBV5-1 to TRBJ2-2, with 8 bases identical to TRBD2. This CDR3 spans 15 amino acids. Germline V gene data show CDR1 as SGHRS and CDR2 as YFSETQ. With V trimmed by 1 base and J by 1 base, 0 bases remained unmatched. The CDR3 coding sequence is TGCGCCAGCAGCTTGACTAGCGGGAACACCGGGGAGCTGTTTTTT. Protein sequence: CASSLTSGNTGELFF.

The V gene is TRBV7-2, the J gene TRBJ1-3; weak D call: TRBD1 (6 bases). V was shortened by 6 bases and J by 4 bases, with 22 bases between the two germline ends. The germline V gene encodes CDR1 SGHTA and CDR2 FQGNSA. The CDR3 totals 17 residues. The CDR3 spells CASRLRGAGARGNTIYF. Here the CDR3 DNA reads TGTGCCAGCAGACTCCGTGGAGCGGGGGCGAGAGGAAACACCATATATTTT.

The chain combines TRBV28 with TRBJ2-3, with TRBD1 matching over 8 bases. This CDR3 has 15 residues. With V trimmed by 0 bases and J by 4 bases, 3 bases remained unmatched. CDR1 MDHEN and CDR2 SYDVKM come from the germline V gene. CDR3 loop: CASSLWTGEADTQYF. CDR3 bases: TGTGCCAGCAGTTTATGGACAGGGGAGGCAGATACGCAGTATTTT.

The chain's CDR3 is CASSADRDSEAFF. The CDR3 bases are TGTGCCAGTAGTGCGGACAGGGATTCTGAAGCTTTCTTT. The chain combines TRBV19 with TRBJ1-1; TRBD1 matches at 8 bases. This CDR3 has 13 residues. The V segment lost 5 bases and the J segment 6 bases; nucleotides outside the gene matches: 5. In germline, CDR1 is LNHDA, CDR2 SQIVND (reference sequence).

The V and J genes are TRBV19 and TRBJ2-3; 15 positions agree with TRBD2. CDR3 length: 16 residues. Germline V gene sequence: CDR1 LNHDA, CDR2 SQIVND (reference sequence). J lost 3 bases, V lost 9 bases, and 7 bases had no gene match. This CDR3 reads CASSGLAGGRTDTQYF. The CDR3 DNA sequence: TGTGCCAGCTCGGGACTAGCGGGGGGAAGGACAGATACGCAGTATTTT.

The chain recombines TRBV28 with TRBJ2-7; 8 bases match TRBD2. The CDR3 totals 14 residues. V dropped 1 base and J dropped 2; count of bases not matched to a gene: 1. From germline, CDR1 is MDHEN and CDR2 SYDVKM. CDR3 region: CASSLFSGAYEQYF. The DNA of the CDR3 is TGTGCCAGCAGTTTATTTAGCGGGGCCTACGAGCAGTACTTC.

The chain carries TRBV28 and TRBJ2-7; 12 bases align to TRBD2. Germline V lookup: CDR1 MDHEN, CDR2 SYDVKM. The J segment lost 0 bases and the V segment lost 5 bases, leaving 5 bases of the junction unmatched. The CDR3 extends over 16 amino acids. CDR3 DNA: TGTGCCAGCAGTGGGACTAGCGGGCCACCCTCCTACGAGCAGTACTTC. This sequence encodes CASSGTSGPPSYEQYF.

The chain combines TRBV28 with TRBJ2-3, with TRBD2 matching 10 bases. The length of the CDR3 is 15 residues. V was pared by 5 bases and J by 1 base, with 3 bases of the junction left unmatched. CDR1 and CDR2 (germline): MDHEN, SYDVKM. In nucleotides, the CDR3 is TGTGCCAGCAGTCCTAGCGGGGGTCGCACAGATACGCAGTATTTT. Protein: CASSPSGGRTDTQYF.

The chain links TRBV7-2 to TRBJ2-7; D may be TRBD2 (7 bases). The CDR3 sequence is 15 residues long. V was trimmed by 4 bases and J by 3 bases, leaving 16 bases between them. Germline V gene sequence: CDR1 SGHTA, CDR2 FQGNSA. In DNA form, the CDR3 reads TGTGCCAGCAGCTCGGCAGCAGGGGAGGGCTACGAGCAGTACTTC. Translated, it gives CASSSAAGEGYEQYF.

J is TRBJ2-5 and V is TRBV5-1; possibly TRBD2 for D (5 bases). Germline V gene lookup returns CDR1 SGHRS and CDR2 YFSETQ. Trimming stripped 0 bases from V and 4 bases from J, with 10 bases between. This CDR3 is 14 amino acids long. The CDR3 DNA reads TGCGCCAGCAGCTTGGGGCTAGGAGGAGAGACCCAGTACTTC. This translates into CASSLGLGGETQYF.